This T cell receptor (beta chain) derives from a study of cytomegalovirus exposure and HLA in healthy donors. Study-wide background: About 85 million unique TCR sequences came from HLA-typed donors in an early release. The study, taken as a whole, reports: With later analysis, a missense DCLRE1C variant became linked to TCR beta V- and J-gene trimming.

The CDR3 has 13 amino acids. Germline CDR1 reads LNHDA; CDR2 reads SQIVND (reference sequence). Trimming pared 11 bases from V and 7 bases from J, leaving 17 bases between. Points on this clone: The antigen remains undetermined.

The study ran its PCR with 60 Vbeta and 13 Jbeta primers. Generated by immunoSEQ multiplex PCR, the TCRdb table keeps only in-frame clones and is missing some. This sample has tens of thousands of clones; 72% occur once, and the top ten carry more than 9%. This receptor was identified in a woman between 50 and 59 years old in good health and CMV-seronegative. V and J are TRBV19 and TRBJ1-4; D not certain. The specimen was PBMCs. CDR3 sequence (DNA): TGTGCCGCTAGTACGAGGAGTCCTGAAAAACTGTTTTTT. Protein sequence: CAASTRSPEKLFF.